Below are 5 T cell receptor beta chains sequenced from a single sample in a study of PD-1 blockade in classical Hodgkin lymphoma. The data were produced by immunoSEQ multiplex PCR, yet TCRdb's version contains in-frame clones alone and is incomplete. Of fewer than 40,000 clones in the sample, 94% were seen once. Time point specified: newly diagnosed, previously untreated cHL patient sample. Sequenced sample: peripheral blood mononuclear cells (PBMCs). All receptors derive from a human donor with classical Hodgkin lymphoma.

The V gene is TRBV2, the J gene TRBJ2-4; D is perhaps TRBD1 or TRBD2 (6 bases each). The CDR3 length is 12 residues. Between the trimmed V and J ends, which lost 6 bases and 8 bases, there was a span of 11 bases. The V gene's germline CDR1 is SNHLY and CDR2 FYNNEI. The DNA for the CDR3 is TGTGCCAGCAGGGAAAGGGGGGACATTCAGTACTTC. It specifies CASRERGDIQYF.

The chain has TRBV2 and TRBJ2-1; TRBD1 matches at 7 bases. The germline V gene encodes CDR1 SNHLY and CDR2 FYNNEI. J was trimmed by 10 bases and V by 10 bases; bases with no gene match: 10. The CDR3 spans 12 residues. The CDR3 DNA is TGTGCCACCTACAGGGGAGATAGGGAGCAGTTCTTC. Protein sequence: CATYRGDREQFF. The variable domain in full, completed from reference TRBV2 and TRBJ2-1, reads EPEVTQTPSHQVTQMGQEVILRCVPISNHLYFYWYRQILGQKVEFLVSFYNNEISEKSEIFDDQFSVERPDGSNFTLKIRSTKLEDSAMYFCATYRGDREQFFGPGTRLTVL.

The J gene is TRBJ1-3, the V gene TRBV10-3, with a tentative D call TRBD1 (6 bases). Deletions cut 5 bases from V and 3 bases from J, with 14 bases between. This CDR3 contains 15 residues. Germline V gene data show CDR1 as ENHRY and CDR2 as SYGVKD. The CDR3 DNA is TGTGCCATCAGTCTTGGGGGGGCGAGTGGAAACACCATATATTTT. It is translated as CAISLGGASGNTIYF.

The chain carries TRBV4-1 and TRBJ1-1; 8 bases are a match to TRBD1. The CDR3 extends over 15 amino acids. J was trimmed by 1 base and V by 4 bases; bases with no gene match: 5. Germline values: CDR1 MGHRA, CDR2 YSYEKL. The CDR3 sequence is CASSLDRDPNTEAFF. The CDR3 bases are TGCGCCAGCAGCCTGGACAGGGATCCGAACACTGAAGCTTTCTTT.

The chain carries TRBV14 and TRBJ2-6, with a tentative D call TRBD2 (5 bases). The length of the CDR3 is 15 residues. Trimming took 4 bases from V and 1 from J, leaving 8 bases between them. Germline V gene lookup returns CDR1 SGHDN and CDR2 FVKESK. The CDR3 coding sequence is TGTGCCAGCAGCCGTGGGGAGTCTGGGGCCAACGTCCTGACTTTC. Protein sequence: CASSRGESGANVLTF. Combining the CDR3 with reference TRBV14 and TRBJ2-6 gives the whole variable domain EAGVTQFPSHSVIEKGQTVTLRCDPISGHDNLYWYRRVMGKEIKFLLHFVKESKQDESGMPNNRFLAERTGGTYSTLKVQPAELEDSGVYFCASSRGESGANVLTFGAGSRLTVL.